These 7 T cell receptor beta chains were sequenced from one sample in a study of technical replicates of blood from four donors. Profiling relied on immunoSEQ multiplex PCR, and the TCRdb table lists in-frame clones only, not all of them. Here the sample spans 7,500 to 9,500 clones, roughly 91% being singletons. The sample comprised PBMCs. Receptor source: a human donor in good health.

The CDR3 coding sequence is TGTGCCAGCAGGTCAGGGACCGGGGAGCTGTTTTTT. Translation: CASRSGTGELFF. The rearrangement links TRBV28 to TRBJ2-2; TRBD1 is a possible D gene (5 bases). Per germline, CDR1 MDHEN and CDR2 SYDVKM. The CDR3 has 12 amino acids. V was cut by 6 bases and J by 5 bases, with 7 bases left in between.

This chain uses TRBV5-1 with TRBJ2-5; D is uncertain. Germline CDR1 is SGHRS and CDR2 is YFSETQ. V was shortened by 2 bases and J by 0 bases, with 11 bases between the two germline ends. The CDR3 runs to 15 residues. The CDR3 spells CASSFFGTNQETQYF. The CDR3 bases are TGCGCCAGCAGCTTCTTTGGTACTAACCAAGAGACCCAGTACTTC. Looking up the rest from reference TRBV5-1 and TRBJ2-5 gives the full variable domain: KAGVTQTPRYLIKTRGQQVTLSCSPISGHRSVSWYQQTPGQGLQFLFEYFSETQRNKGNFPGRFSGRQFSNSRSEMNVSTLELGDSALYLCASSFFGTNQETQYFGPGTRLLVL.

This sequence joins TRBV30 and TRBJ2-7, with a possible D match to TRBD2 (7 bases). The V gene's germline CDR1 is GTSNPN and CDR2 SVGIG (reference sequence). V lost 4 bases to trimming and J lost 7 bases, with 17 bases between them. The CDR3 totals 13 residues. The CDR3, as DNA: TGTGCCTGGAAGGTTGGGGGGGCGAGGGAGCAGTACTTC. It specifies CAWKVGGAREQYF.

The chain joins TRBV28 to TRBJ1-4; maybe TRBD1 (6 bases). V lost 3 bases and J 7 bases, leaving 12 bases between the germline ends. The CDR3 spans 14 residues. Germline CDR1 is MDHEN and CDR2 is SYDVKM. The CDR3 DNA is TGTGCCAGCAGTTTGTACAGGGAGGGTGAAAAACTGTTTTTT. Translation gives CASSLYREGEKLFF.

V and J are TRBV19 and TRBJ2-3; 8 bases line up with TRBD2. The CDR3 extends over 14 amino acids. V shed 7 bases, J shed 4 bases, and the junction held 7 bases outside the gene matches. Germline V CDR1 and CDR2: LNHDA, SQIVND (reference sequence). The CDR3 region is CASKREWVSDTQYF. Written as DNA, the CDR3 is TGTGCCAGTAAGCGGGAGTGGGTATCAGATACGCAGTATTTT.

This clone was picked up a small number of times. CDR3: CASSEASGSTGELFF. CDR3 nucleotides: TGTGCCAGCAGTGAAGCTAGCGGGAGCACCGGGGAGCTGTTTTTT. The chain recombines TRBV6-1 with TRBJ2-2; 9 bases are shared with TRBD2. CDR3 length: 15 residues. The junction had 0 bases not matched to a gene; V was cut back by 0 bases and J by 4 bases. Germline assignment: CDR1 MNHNS and CDR2 SASEGT.

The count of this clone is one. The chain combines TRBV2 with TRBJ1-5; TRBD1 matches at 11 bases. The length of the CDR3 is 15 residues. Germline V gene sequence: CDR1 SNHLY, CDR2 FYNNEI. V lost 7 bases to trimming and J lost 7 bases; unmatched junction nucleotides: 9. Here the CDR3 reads CASTGQGALEQPQHF. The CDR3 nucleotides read TGTGCCAGCACCGGACAGGGGGCCCTGGAGCAGCCCCAGCATTTT.